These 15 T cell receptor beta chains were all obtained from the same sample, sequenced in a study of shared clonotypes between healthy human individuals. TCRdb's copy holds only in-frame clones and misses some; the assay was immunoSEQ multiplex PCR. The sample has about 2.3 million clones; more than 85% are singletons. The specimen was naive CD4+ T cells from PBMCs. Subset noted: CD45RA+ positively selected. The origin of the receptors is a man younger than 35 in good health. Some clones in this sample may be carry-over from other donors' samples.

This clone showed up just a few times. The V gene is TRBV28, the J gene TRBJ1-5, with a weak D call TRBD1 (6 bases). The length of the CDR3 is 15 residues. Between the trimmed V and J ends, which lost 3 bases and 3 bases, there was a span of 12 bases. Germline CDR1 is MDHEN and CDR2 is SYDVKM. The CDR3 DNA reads TGTGCCAGCAGTTTCCCCCGGGACAACAATCAGCCCCAGCATTTT. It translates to CASSFPRDNNQPQHF. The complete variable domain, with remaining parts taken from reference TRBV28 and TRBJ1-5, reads DVKVTQSSRYLVKRTGEKVFLECVQDMDHENMFWYRQDPGLGLRLIYFSYDVKMKEKGDIPEGYSVSREKKERFSLILESASTNQTSMYLCASSFPRDNNQPQHFGDGTRLSIL.

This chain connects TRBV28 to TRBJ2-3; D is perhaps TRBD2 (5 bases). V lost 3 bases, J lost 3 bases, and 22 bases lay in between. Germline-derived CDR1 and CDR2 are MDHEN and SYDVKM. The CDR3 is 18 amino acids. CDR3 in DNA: TGTGCCAGCAGTTTGGATGGAGGTTCTTATAGAAGGACAGATACGCAGTATTTT. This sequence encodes CASSLDGGSYRRTDTQYF.

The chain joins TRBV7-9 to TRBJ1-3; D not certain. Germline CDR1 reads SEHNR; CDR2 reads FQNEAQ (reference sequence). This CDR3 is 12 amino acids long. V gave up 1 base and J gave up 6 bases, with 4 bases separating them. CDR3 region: CASSLVSNTIYF. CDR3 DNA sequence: TGTGCCAGCAGCTTAGTGTCAAACACCATATATTTT.

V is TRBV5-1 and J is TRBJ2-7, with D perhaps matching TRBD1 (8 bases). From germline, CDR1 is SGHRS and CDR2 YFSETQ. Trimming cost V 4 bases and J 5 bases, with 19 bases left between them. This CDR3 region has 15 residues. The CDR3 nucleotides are TGCGCCAGCAGCCCCGACAGGGGAGGGCGGAACGAGCAGTACTTC. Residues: CASSPDRGGRNEQYF.

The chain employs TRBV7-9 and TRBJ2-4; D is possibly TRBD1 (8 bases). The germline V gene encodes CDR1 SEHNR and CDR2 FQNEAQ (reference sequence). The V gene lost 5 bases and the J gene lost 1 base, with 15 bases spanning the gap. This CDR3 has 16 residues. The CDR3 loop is CASSQTGEGAKNIQYF. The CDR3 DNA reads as TGTGCCAGCAGCCAGACAGGGGAGGGGGCCAAAAACATTCAGTACTTC. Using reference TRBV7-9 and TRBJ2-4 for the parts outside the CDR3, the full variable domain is DTGVSQNPRHKITKRGQNVTFRCDPISEHNRLYWYRQTLGQGPEFLTYFQNEAQLEKSRLLSDRFSAERPKGSFSTLEIQRTEQGDSAMYLCASSQTGEGAKNIQYFGAGTRLSVL.

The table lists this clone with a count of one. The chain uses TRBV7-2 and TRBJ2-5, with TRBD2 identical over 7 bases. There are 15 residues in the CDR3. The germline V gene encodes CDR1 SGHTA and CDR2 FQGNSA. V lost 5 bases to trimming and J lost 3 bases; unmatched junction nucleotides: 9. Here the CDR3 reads CASSRSAGAEETQYF. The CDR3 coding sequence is TGTGCCAGCAGCCGGAGCGCGGGAGCTGAAGAGACCCAGTACTTC.

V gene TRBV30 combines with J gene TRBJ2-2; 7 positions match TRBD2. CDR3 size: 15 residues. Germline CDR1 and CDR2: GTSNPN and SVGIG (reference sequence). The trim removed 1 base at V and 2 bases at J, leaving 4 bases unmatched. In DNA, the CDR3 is TGTGCCTGGAGTGGGGCGGGAGATAACACCGGGGAGCTGTTTTTT. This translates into CAWSGAGDNTGELFF.

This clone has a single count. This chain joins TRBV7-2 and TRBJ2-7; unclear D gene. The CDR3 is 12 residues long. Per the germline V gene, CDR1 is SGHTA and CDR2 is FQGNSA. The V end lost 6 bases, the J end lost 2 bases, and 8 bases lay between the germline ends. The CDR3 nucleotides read TGTGCCAGCAGTTCTATCCCCTACGAGCAGTACTTC. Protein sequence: CASSSIPYEQYF.

The chain's CDR3 is CASSLAQGKRTEAFF. As DNA, the CDR3 is TGTGCCAGCAGCTTAGCGCAGGGTAAAAGGACTGAAGCTTTCTTT. The rearrangement uses TRBV7-2 and TRBJ1-1; TRBD1 might be the D (5 bases). Germline V CDR1 and CDR2: SGHTA, FQGNSA. Deletions cut 0 bases from V and 5 bases from J, with 13 bases between. The CDR3 has 15 residues. Based on the CDR3 plus reference TRBV7-2 and TRBJ1-1, the full variable domain is GAGVSQSPSNKVTEKGKDVELRCDPISGHTALYWYRQSLGQGLEFLIYFQGNSAPDKSGLPSDRFSAERTGGSVSTLTIQRTQQEDSAVYLCASSLAQGKRTEAFFGQGTRLTVV.

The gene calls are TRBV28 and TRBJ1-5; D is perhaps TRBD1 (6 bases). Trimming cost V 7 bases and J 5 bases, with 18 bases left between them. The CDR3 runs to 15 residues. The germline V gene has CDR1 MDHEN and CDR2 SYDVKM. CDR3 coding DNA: TGTGCCAGCACCCTCCAGGGGAGAGGCGATCAGCCCCAGCATTTT. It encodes CASTLQGRGDQPQHF. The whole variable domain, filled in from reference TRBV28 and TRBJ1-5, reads DVKVTQSSRYLVKRTGEKVFLECVQDMDHENMFWYRQDPGLGLRLIYFSYDVKMKEKGDIPEGYSVSREKKERFSLILESASTNQTSMYLCASTLQGRGDQPQHFGDGTRLSIL.

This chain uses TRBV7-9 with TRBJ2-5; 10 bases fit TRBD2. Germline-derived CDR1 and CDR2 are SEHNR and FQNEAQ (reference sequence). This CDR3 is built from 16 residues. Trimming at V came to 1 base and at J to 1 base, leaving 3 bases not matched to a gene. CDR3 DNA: TGTGCCAGCAGCTTAGATCGGACTAGCGGCCAAGAGACCCAGTACTTC. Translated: CASSLDRTSGQETQYF.

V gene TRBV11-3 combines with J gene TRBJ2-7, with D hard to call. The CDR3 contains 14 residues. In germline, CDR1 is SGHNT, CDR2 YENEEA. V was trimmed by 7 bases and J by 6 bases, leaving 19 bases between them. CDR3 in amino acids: CASTIAGLISEQYF. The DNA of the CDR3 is TGTGCCAGCACCATCGCCGGTTTGATCTCCGAGCAGTACTTC.

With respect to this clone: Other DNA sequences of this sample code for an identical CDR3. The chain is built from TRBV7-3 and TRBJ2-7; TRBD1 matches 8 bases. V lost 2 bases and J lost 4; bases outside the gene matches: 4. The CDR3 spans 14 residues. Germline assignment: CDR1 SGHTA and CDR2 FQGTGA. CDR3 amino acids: CASSLGTGPYEQYF. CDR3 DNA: TGTGCCAGCAGCTTAGGGACAGGCCCATACGAGCAGTACTTC.

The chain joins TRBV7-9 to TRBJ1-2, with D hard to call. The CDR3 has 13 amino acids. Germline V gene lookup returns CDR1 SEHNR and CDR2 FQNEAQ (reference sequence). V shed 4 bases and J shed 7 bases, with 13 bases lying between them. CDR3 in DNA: TGTGCCAGCAGCTCGGGCCAGTTAGGTGGCTACACCTTC. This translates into CASSSGQLGGYTF.

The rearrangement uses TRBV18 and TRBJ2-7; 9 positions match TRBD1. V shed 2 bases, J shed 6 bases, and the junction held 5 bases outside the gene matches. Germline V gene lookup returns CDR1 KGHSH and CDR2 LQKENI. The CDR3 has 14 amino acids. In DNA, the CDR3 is TGTGCCAGCTCACCATGGACAGGGGTAGGCGAGCAGTACTTC. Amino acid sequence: CASSPWTGVGEQYF.